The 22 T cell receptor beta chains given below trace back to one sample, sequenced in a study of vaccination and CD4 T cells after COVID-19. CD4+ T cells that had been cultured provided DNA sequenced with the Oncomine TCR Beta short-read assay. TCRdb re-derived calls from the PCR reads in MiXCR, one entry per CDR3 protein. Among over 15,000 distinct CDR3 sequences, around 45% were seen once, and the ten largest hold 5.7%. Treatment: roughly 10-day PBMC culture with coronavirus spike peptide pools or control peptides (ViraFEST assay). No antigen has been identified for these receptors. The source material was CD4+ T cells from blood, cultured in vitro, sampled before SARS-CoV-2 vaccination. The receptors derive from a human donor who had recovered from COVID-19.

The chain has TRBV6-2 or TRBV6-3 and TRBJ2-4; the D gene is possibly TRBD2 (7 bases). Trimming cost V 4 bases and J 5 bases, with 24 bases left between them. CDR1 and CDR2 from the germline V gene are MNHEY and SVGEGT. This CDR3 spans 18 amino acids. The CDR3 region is CASSSIVGGRVGENIQYF. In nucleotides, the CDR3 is TGTGCCAGCAGTTCTATAGTCGGGGGGCGAGTGGGCGAAAACATTCAGTACTTC.

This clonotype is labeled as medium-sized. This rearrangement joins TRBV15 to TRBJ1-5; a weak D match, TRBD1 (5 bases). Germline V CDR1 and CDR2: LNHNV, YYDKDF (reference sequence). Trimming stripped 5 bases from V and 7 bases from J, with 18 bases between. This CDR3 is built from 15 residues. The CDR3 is CATSGSGRGVQPQHF. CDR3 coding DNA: TGTGCCACCAGCGGGTCGGGACGGGGAGTCCAGCCCCAGCATTTT.

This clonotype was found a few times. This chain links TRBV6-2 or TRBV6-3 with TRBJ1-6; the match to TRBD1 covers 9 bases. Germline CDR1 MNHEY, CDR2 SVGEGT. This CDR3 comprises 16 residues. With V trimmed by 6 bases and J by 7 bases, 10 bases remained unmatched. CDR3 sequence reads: CASSSPGTGMNSPLHF. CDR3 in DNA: TGTGCCAGCAGCAGCCCCGGGACAGGGATGAATTCACCCCTCCACTTT.

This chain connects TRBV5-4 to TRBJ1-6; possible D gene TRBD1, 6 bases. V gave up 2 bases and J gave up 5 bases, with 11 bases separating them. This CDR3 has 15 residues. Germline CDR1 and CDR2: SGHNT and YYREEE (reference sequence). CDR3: CASSLQGPDNSPLHF. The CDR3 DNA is TGTGCCAGCAGCTTACAGGGCCCGGATAATTCACCCCTCCACTTT.

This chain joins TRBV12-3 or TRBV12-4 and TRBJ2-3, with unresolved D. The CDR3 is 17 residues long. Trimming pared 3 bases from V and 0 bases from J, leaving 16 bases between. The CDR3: CASSLGSWLTSTDTQYF. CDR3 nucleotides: TGTGCCAGCAGTTTGGGGTCGTGGCTGACTAGCACAGATACGCAGTATTTT.

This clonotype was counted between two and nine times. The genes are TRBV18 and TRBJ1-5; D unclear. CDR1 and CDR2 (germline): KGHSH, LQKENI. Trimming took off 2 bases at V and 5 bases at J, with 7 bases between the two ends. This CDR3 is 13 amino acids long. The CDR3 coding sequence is TGTGCCAGCTCACCAGAAGGTGATCAGCCCCAGCATTTT. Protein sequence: CASSPEGDQPQHF.

For the CDR3, the DNA is TGTGCCAGCAGTGATATGGGGACCACTGAAGCTTTCTTT. Amino acids: CASSDMGTTEAFF. V and J are TRBV2 and TRBJ1-1; D may be TRBD1 (5 bases). V was trimmed by 3 bases and J by 4 bases, leaving 9 bases between them. The CDR3 is made up of 13 amino acids. The germline gives CDR1 SNHLY, CDR2 FYNNEI.

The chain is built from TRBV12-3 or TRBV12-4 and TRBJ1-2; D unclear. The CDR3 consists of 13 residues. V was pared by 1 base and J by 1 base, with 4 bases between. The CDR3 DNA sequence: TGTGCCAGCAGTTTAGGGGTTAACTATGGCTACACCTTC. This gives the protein CASSLGVNYGYTF.

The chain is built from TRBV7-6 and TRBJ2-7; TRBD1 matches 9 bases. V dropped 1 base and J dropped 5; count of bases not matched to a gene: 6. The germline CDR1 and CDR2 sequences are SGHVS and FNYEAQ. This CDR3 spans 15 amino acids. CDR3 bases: TGTGCCAGCAGCTTAGGTGGGACAGGGAAGAACGAGCAGTACTTC. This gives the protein CASSLGGTGKNEQYF.

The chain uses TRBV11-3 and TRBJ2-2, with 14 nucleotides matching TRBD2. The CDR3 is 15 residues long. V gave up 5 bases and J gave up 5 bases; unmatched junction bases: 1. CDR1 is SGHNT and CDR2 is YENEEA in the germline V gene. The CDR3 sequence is CASSGTSGSTGELFF. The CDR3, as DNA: TGTGCCAGCAGCGGGACTAGCGGGAGTACCGGGGAGCTGTTTTTT.

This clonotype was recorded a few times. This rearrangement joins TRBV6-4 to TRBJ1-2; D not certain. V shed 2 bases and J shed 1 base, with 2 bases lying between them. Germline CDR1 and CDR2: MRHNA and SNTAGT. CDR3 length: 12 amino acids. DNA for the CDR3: TGTGCCAGCAGTGACGGTAACTATGGCTACACCTTC. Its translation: CASSDGNYGYTF.

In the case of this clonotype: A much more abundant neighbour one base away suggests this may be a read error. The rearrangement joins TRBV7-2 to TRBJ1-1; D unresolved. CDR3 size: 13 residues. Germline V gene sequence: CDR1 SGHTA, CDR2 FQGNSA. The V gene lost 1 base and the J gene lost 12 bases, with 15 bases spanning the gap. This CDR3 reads CASSLVSRGETFF. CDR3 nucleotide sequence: TGTGCCAGCAGCTTAGTAAGTCGTGGGGAGACTTTCTTT.

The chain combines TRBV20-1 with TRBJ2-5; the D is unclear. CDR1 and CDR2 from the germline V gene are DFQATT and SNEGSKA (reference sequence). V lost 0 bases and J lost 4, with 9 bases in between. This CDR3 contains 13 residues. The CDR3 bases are TGCAGTGCTAGAGATAGGAGTGCAGAGACCCAGTACTTC. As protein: CSARDRSAETQYF.

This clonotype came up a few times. The CDR3 DNA is TGTGCCAGCAGTTTATTCGGGCGAGGGGGACACTATGGCTACACCTTC. This codes for CASSLFGRGGHYGYTF. The chain carries TRBV27 and TRBJ1-2; maybe TRBD1 (6 bases). Trimming stripped 1 base from V and 3 bases from J, with 15 bases between. Germline assignment: CDR1 MNHEY and CDR2 SMNVEV (reference sequence). The CDR3 has 16 amino acids.

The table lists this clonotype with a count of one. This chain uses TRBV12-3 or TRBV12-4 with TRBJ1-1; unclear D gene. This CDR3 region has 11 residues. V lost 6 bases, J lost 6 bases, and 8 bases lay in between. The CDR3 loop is CASSPGAEAFF. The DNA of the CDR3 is TGTGCCAGCAGCCCGGGCGCTGAAGCTTTCTTT.

CDR3 region: CASSITGGSIKLFF. CDR3 bases: TGTGCCAGCAGTATTACCGGGGGCAGTATTAAGCTGTTTTTT. This chain connects TRBV27 to TRBJ2-2, with D perhaps being TRBD1 or TRBD2 (6 bases each). The CDR3 has 14 amino acids. Between the trimmed V and J ends, which lost 5 bases and 12 bases, there was a span of 19 bases. Germline V gene data show CDR1 as MNHEY and CDR2 as SMNVEV (reference sequence).

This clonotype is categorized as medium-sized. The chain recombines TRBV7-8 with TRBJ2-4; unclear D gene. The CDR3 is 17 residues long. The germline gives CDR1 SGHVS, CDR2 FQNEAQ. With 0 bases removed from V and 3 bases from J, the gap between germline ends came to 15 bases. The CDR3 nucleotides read TGTGCCAGCAGCTTAGCGTTGGGCCCCCCTAGCAAAAACATTCAGTACTTC. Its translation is CASSLALGPPSKNIQYF.

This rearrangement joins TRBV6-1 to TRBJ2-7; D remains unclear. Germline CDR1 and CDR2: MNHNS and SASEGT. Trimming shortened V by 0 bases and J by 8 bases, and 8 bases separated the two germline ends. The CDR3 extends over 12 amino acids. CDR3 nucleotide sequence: TGTGCCAGCAGTGAAGCCGTTGTGCAGCAGTACTTC. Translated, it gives CASSEAVVQQYF.

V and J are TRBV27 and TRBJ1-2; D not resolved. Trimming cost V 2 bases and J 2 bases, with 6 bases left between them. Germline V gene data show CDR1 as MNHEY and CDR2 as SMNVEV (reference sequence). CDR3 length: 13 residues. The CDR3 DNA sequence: TGTGCCAGCAGTTTACGGCAGAACTATGGCTACACCTTC. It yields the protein CASSLRQNYGYTF.

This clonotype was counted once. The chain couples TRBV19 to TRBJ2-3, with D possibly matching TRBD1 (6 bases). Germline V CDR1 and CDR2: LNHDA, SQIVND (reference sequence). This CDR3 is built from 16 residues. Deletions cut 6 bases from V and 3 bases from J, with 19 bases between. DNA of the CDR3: TGTGCCAGTAGCGGATACAGGGAAGGTGGTACAGATACGCAGTATTTT. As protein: CASSGYREGGTDTQYF.

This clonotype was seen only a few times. The chain's CDR3 is CATSRGRGGQPQHF. DNA for the CDR3: TGTGCCACCAGCAGAGGCAGGGGGGGCCAGCCCCAGCATTTT. The chain combines TRBV15 with TRBJ1-5; 7 positions match TRBD1. The V gene's germline CDR1 is LNHNV and CDR2 YYDKDF (reference sequence). The CDR3 length is 14 residues. V shed 1 base, J shed 7 bases, and the junction held 4 bases outside the gene matches.

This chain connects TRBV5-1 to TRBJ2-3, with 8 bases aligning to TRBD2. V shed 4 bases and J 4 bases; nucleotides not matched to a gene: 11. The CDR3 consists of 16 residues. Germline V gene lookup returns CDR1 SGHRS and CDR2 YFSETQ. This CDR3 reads CASSLLSGLAPDTQYF. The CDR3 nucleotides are TGCGCCAGCAGCCTCCTATCTGGACTAGCCCCAGATACGCAGTATTTT. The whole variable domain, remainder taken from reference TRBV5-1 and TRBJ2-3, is KAGVTQTPRYLIKTRGQQVTLSCSPISGHRSVSWYQQTPGQGLQFLFEYFSETQRNKGNFPGRFSGRQFSNSRSEMNVSTLELGDSALYLCASSLLSGLAPDTQYFGPGTRLTVL.